The sequence of this T cell receptor (beta chain) was determined in a study of shared clonotypes between healthy human individuals. The CDR3 extends over 18 amino acids. Trimming stripped 4 bases from V and 2 bases from J, with 24 bases between. The germline V gene encodes CDR1 LGHNA and CDR2 YSLEER. Profiling relied on immunoSEQ multiplex PCR, and the TCRdb table lists in-frame clones only, not all of them. The data show some 2.1 million clones, about 94% seen once. CD45RO-negative, CCR7-selected cells formed the naive CD8 fraction, which excluded terminally differentiated effector memory CD45RA+ cells. Caucasian adults living in Nashville, Tennessee, provided all samples.

Sequencing input: naive CD8+ T cells sorted from blood. The chain joins TRBV4-3 to TRBJ2-7; D may match TRBD1 or TRBD2 (6 bases each). The sequence was collected from a young man in good health. CDR3: CASSPTTPGAEGAYEQYF. In DNA form, the CDR3 reads TGCGCCAGCAGCCCAACTACCCCGGGGGCGGAAGGAGCCTACGAGCAGTACTTC.